This TCR beta chain was retrieved from a study of blood T cell repertoires in COVID-19. Across the whole study: Donors in the United States, Italy and Spain gave samples during acute or convalescent COVID-19.

Assay: immunoSEQ multiplex PCR; the TCRdb copy retains only in-frame clones and omits some. The sample lists 270,000 or so clones, 82% seen once, with 2.5% to 3.5% in the top ten. The V end lost 4 bases, the J end lost 7 bases, and 10 bases lay between the germline ends. This CDR3 is 13 amino acids long. The rearrangement joins TRBV12-3 or TRBV12-4 to TRBJ2-2, with D perhaps TRBD1 (5 bases). The TCR comes from a woman under 30 with acute or convalescent COVID-19. Sequencing was carried out using peripheral blood. CDR3 amino acids: CASSSGQDGELFF. DNA for the CDR3: TGTGCCAGCAGTTCAGGGCAAGACGGGGAGCTGTTTTTT.